These T cell receptor beta chains were read from a single sample in a study of T cell responses to AZD1222 COVID-19 vaccine. Measured with immunoSEQ multiplex PCR; TCRdb has only the in-frame clones, and not every one. This sample carries about 130,000 clones, 88% of them seen once, and the ten largest clones take 4.5% to 6.5%. Sequencing used peripheral blood, obtained 28 days after the second AZD1222 dose. The receptors derive from an adult who received the AZD1222 COVID-19 vaccine. Each CDR3 is given without its conserved first and last residue.

J	V	CDR3
TRBJ1-1	TRBV7-2	ASSLHRGSTEAF
TRBJ2-1	TRBV6-5	ASTLLAGGRNEQF
TRBJ2-7	TRBV10-3	AALKDRAGYEQY
TRBJ1-1	TRBV5-1	ASSSGQMNTEAF
TRBJ1-2	TRBV5-1	ASSLGAQGGSYGYT
TRBJ2-2	TRBV4-1	ASSQDRAGGGGELF
TRBJ1-2	TRBV30	AWKTQAANGYT
TRBJ2-1	TRBV6-2/TRBV6-3	ASSLLAVEQF
TRBJ1-3	TRBV10-3	AISVGTNSGNTIY
TRBJ2-2	TRBV18	ASSPILAGNTGELF
TRBJ2-6	TRBV19	ASKSGSSGANVLT
TRBJ1-5	TRBV7-3	ASSLTVTGGCNQPQH
TRBJ2-3	TRBV7-2	ASSPAGGTQY
TRBJ2-2	TRBV11-2	ASNPRAAGGNTGELF
TRBJ2-2	TRBV6-5	ASSYARRTNTGELF
TRBJ2-7	TRBV6-1	ASSEGPATYEQY
TRBJ2-1	TRBV13	ASRLTGTGLDNEQF
TRBJ1-3	TRBV7-9	ASSFPLGTASGNTIY
TRBJ2-3	TRBV10-2	ASNNGTRYTDTQY
TRBJ1-5	TRBV2	ASSPLVEGPQH
TRBJ1-2	TRBV7-9	ASSFWTGGGYT
TRBJ1-2	TRBV5-6	ASSAGEYIPYGYT
TRBJ2-3	TRBV27	ASSWGQLTDTQY
TRBJ1-1	TRBV2	ASSARLPEGTEAF
TRBJ1-2	TRBV5-1	ASSLGQGYT
TRBJ1-1	TRBV5-1	ASSFPDRENTEAF
TRBJ2-6	TRBV19	ASSIGGMGGANVLT
TRBJ1-3	TRBV30	AWRVGSGNTIY
TRBJ1-2	TRBV10-2	ASSRVPFTGGYT
TRBJ1-5	TRBV4-2	ASSQEYLHGSNQPQH
TRBJ1-1	TRBV27	ASSPTRTAPTEAF
TRBJ2-1	TRBV6-2/TRBV6-3	ASSYPPGYNEQF
TRBJ1-1	TRBV5-5	ASTDGNTEAF
TRBJ1-1	TRBV10-3	AISESGGDFTEAF
TRBJ1-2	TRBV5-1	ASSFSSGTGYDYGYT
TRBJ1-5	TRBV6-5	ASSAGLYSNQPQH
TRBJ2-7	TRBV19	ASSIEGGLGYYEQY
TRBJ2-3	TRBV11-2	ASSLAREGRADTQY
TRBJ1-1	TRBV19	ATSSRVNTEAF
TRBJ1-6	TRBV6-2/TRBV6-3	ASSYERAPLH
TRBJ1-4	TRBV5-4	ASSGGWGEEEKLF
TRBJ2-4	TRBV19	ASSIKTGGRAGVAKNIQY
TRBJ2-3	TRBV3-1/TRBV3-2	ASSQDHGESDTQY
TRBJ1-4	TRBV30	ANQGAVSEKLF
TRBJ1-6	TRBV10-3	ATTGTANNSPLH
TRBJ1-5	TRBV5-1	ASSLGTDQPQH
TRBJ2-1	TRBV10-3	ASFAYSGSANEQF
TRBJ1-1	TRBV7-8	ASSFRGMNTEAF
TRBJ2-3	TRBV2	ASSEGRAPLLGTDTQY
TRBJ1-1	TRBV19	ASSMADGEAF
TRBJ2-2	TRBV5-1	ASTRGEGTGELF
TRBJ2-1	TRBV11-3	ASSLGGGGSNEQF
TRBJ1-4	TRBV6-5	ASSYGGSSEKLF
TRBJ1-2	TRBV3-1/TRBV3-2	ASSQGFQGRGYT
TRBJ1-1	TRBV11-1	ASSPRQGTTEAF
TRBJ1-3	TRBV5-6	ASSLRGTGNTIY
TRBJ2-7	TRBV5-4	ASPPPGTKSYEQY
TRBJ2-7	TRBV27	ASSAPPGRGNYEQY
TRBJ1-6	TRBV5-7	ASSLGYGTTPLH
TRBJ2-1	TRBV7-9	ASSLEWGGNEQF